A single sample is the source of the 2 T cell receptor beta chains below, sequenced in a study of T-cell memory formation after mild COVID-19. A single record per CDR3 protein comes from TCRdb applying MiXCR to the 5' RACE reads. The sample consists of about 290,000 distinct CDR3 sequences, roughly 15% of them appearing once. Sequenced sample: PBMCs or a T cell subset sorted from them (not recorded which). The receptors were gathered from a man younger than 35 who had mild COVID-19 (a few samples of this study predate the infection). Cell type and time point are not known.

This clonotype was counted at least ten times. The chain links TRBV5-1 to TRBJ2-1; no clear D. The V gene lost 4 bases and the J gene lost 5 bases, with 4 bases spanning the gap. Germline CDR1 reads SGHRS; CDR2 reads YFSETQ. The CDR3 consists of 11 residues. The CDR3, as DNA: TGCGCCAGCAGCCTCGACAATGAGCAGTTCTTC. Translation: CASSLDNEQFF.

Many counts were recorded for this clonotype. This chain connects TRBV7-6 to TRBJ2-5, with TRBD1 matching 7 bases. Germline assignment: CDR1 SGHVS and CDR2 FNYEAQ. The CDR3 is made up of 12 amino acids. V shed 5 bases and J 5 bases; nucleotides not matched to a gene: 2. The CDR3 DNA follows: TGTGCCAGCAGCAAACAGGGGGAGACCCAGTACTTC. Translating it yields CASSKQGETQYF. The entire variable domain, with the rest obtained from reference TRBV7-6 and TRBJ2-5, is as follows: GAGVSQSPRYKVTKRGQDVALRCDPISGHVSLYWYRQALGQGPEFLTYFNYEAQQDKSGLPNDRFSAERPEGSISTLTIQRTEQRDSAMYRCASSKQGETQYFGPGTRLLVL.